This TCR beta chain was observed in a study of T cell responses to AZD1222 COVID-19 vaccine. Points on this clone: The target antigen is unknown.

Broader study findings: Nearly half of spike-specific TCRs reportedly target unmutated variant regions. Breadth and depth of Spike-specific TCRs rose after two AZD1222 doses. Mostly white British, mostly female donors; authors suggested clonal diversity may be underestimated.

The table came from immunoSEQ multiplex PCR; TCRdb's copy has only in-frame clones and leaves some out. The sample comprises about 56,000 clones, approximately 80% of which are singletons, and approximately 5.2% rests with the top ten. Germline-derived CDR1 and CDR2 are LGHDT and YNNKEL (reference sequence). V shed 4 bases and J 8 bases; nucleotides not matched to a gene: 12. The CDR3 loop spans 16 amino acids. The sequenced sample was peripheral blood, obtained 28 days after the second AZD1222 dose. The V gene is TRBV3-1 (or the pseudogene TRBV3-2), the J gene TRBJ2-1, with TRBD2 identical over 9 bases. This clonotype originated in an adult who received the AZD1222 COVID-19 vaccine. The chain's CDR3 is CASSPFGRGGLDEQFF. For the CDR3, the DNA is TGTGCCAGCAGCCCCTTCGGGCGGGGGGGCCTAGATGAGCAGTTCTTC.